The rows below give T cell receptor beta chains drawn from one sample of a study of cytomegalovirus exposure and HLA in healthy donors. TCRdb's copy holds only in-frame clones and misses some; the assay was immunoSEQ multiplex PCR. The sample carries roughly 150,000 clones, more than 70% recorded once. Sample: PBMCs. The source of these receptors is a male donor in good health and CMV-seronegative. Both conserved end residues are part of each CDR3. Fields, in order: clone size, V gene, J gene, D gene, CDR3 DNA, CDR3 protein. A D gene is named only where the DNA matches it firmly. Expanded clones get a size class; other rows say once, few or many, or leave the size out.

>-|TRBV6-5|TRBJ2-7|-
TGTGCCAGCAGTTACTCGAGTCGGCGGTACACGTACGAGCAGTACTTC
CASSYSSRRYTYEQYF
>-|TRBV19|TRBJ1-2|-
TGTGCCAGTAGGCTCATTCAGGGGATTGGAGCTAACTATGGCTACACCTTC
CASRLIQGIGANYGYTF
>-|TRBV30|TRBJ2-7|TRBD1
TGTGCCTGCGGACAGGGGGCTTACGAGCAGTACTTC
CACGQGAYEQYF
>-|TRBV19|TRBJ2-7|-
TGTGCCAGTAGCCCTTCCGGGGGACAGATGTCCTACGAGCAGTACTTC
CASSPSGGQMSYEQYF
>-|TRBV7-3|TRBJ2-7|-
TGTGCCAGCAGCCCCTTAGGGGGACGAGGCTACGAGCAGTACTTC
CASSPLGGRGYEQYF
>few|TRBV28|TRBJ2-1|TRBD2
TGTGCCAGCAGCACAGGGAAGGTAGCGGGATTAAAGGAGCAGTTCTTC
CASSTGKVAGLKEQFF
>-|TRBV28|TRBJ1-2|-
TGTGCCAGCAGTTTGGGCAGGGTAAAGGGCTACACCTTC
CASSLGRVKGYTF
>-|TRBV10-2|TRBJ2-2|TRBD1
TGCGCCAGCATCCCCGCGCAGGGGGCGCCCACCGGGGAGCTGTTTTTT
CASIPAQGAPTGELFF
>-|TRBV7-9|TRBJ2-2|-
TGTGCCAGCAGCATGGAGGTGAGGGCCGGGGAGCTGTTTTTT
CASSMEVRAGELFF
>-|TRBV2|TRBJ1-5|TRBD1
TGTGCCAGCAGCCTGGGACAGGCCAAGGCCCGACATTTT
CASSLGQAKARHF
>-|TRBV4-1|TRBJ2-2|-
TGCGCCAGCAGCCAAGAGGCGAGCGGTGACGTTCCCGGGGAGCTGTTTTTT
CASSQEASGDVPGELFF
>-|TRBV28|TRBJ1-5|-
TGTGCCAGCAGTCCGCCCTCCTTCGCGGGGGGATACAAGCCCCAGCATTTT
CASSPPSFAGGYKPQHF
>-|TRBV2|TRBJ1-5|-
TGTGCCAGCAGCCGACAGGATAACAATCAGCCCCAGCATTTT
CASSRQDNNQPQHF
>-|TRBV19|TRBJ1-1|TRBD1
TGTGCCAGTAGTATGGGGACAGGGGGAAACACTGAAGCTTTCTTT
CASSMGTGGNTEAFF
>-|TRBV9|TRBJ2-1|TRBD2
TGTGCCAGCAGCGCCCGATCCATAGCGGGAGGTTTTGGTGAGCAGTTCTTC
CASSARSIAGGFGEQFF
>-|TRBV28|TRBJ1-2|-
TGTGCCAGCAGTTTGGACATTAAAGCTAACTATGGCTACACCTTC
CASSLDIKANYGYTF
>-|TRBV4-2|TRBJ2-1|-
TGTGCCAGCAGCCAGAGGGACTCCTACAATGAGCAGTTCTTC
CASSQRDSYNEQFF
>-|TRBV9|TRBJ1-3|-
TGTGCCAGCAGCGCCTCCTTTTCTGGAAACACCATATATTTT
CASSASFSGNTIYF
>-|TRBV27|TRBJ1-4|TRBD1
TGTGCCAGCAGGTTCAACGGACAGGGGCCAAATGAAAAACTGTTTTTT
CASRFNGQGPNEKLFF
>-|TRBV7-9|TRBJ1-2|-
TGTGCCAGCAGCTTAGGAGGTCCCACTCGTCAGACCTTC
CASSLGGPTRQTF
>-|TRBV6-5|TRBJ2-4|-
TGTGCCAGCAGTTCCTACAGGGAACGGACCAAAAACATTCAGTACTTC
CASSSYRERTKNIQYF
>-|TRBV9|TRBJ1-6|-
TGTGCCAGCAGCCCCGGGGGGACAAATAATTCACCCCTCCACTTT
CASSPGGTNNSPLHF
>-|TRBV5-1|TRBJ1-4|TRBD1
TGCGCCAGCAGCGGGACAGGGAATGAAAAACTGTTTTTT
CASSGTGNEKLFF
>-|TRBV7-9|TRBJ1-1|-
TGTGCCAGCAGCTCCCCACTGGACACTGAAGCTTTCTTT
CASSSPLDTEAFF
>-|TRBV25-1|TRBJ2-3|TRBD1
TGTGCCAGCAGTGATCACAGGGGGCGAGGCACAGATACGCAGTATTTT
CASSDHRGRGTDTQYF
>once|TRBV5-1|TRBJ1-1|-
-
CASSLWGVGTEASF
>-|TRBV27|TRBJ2-7|-
TGTGCCAGCAGTCAGGACAACTACGAGCAGTACTTC
CASSQDNYEQYF
>-|TRBV5-1|TRBJ2-7|TRBD1
TGCGCCAGCAGCAAATTGTGGGATCCCTCCGGGACAGGGAGGCCCGAGCAGTACTTC
CASSKLWDPSGTGRPEQYF
>few|TRBV9|TRBJ2-7|-
TGTGCCAGCAGCGTAGGTCTTCTGACCCGGGAGTATCGTTACGAGCAGTACTTC
CASSVGLLTREYRYEQYF
>once|TRBV19|TRBJ2-3|-
TGTGCCAGTAGTATTGCCCAGGTCACGGGCACAGATACGCAGTATTTT
CASSIAQVTGTDTQYF
>-|TRBV6-5|TRBJ2-7|TRBD1
TGTGCCAGCAGTTACGGGGACAGCTCCTACGAGCAGTACTTC
CASSYGDSSYEQYF
>once|TRBV28|TRBJ1-2|-
TGTGCCAGCAGTTTTCAGGCAATCTTGAACTATGGCTACACCTTC
CASSFQAILNYGYTF
>-|TRBV4-1|TRBJ1-1|-
TGCGCCAGCAGCAATCGACCTCGACAGTTGAACACTGAAGCTTTCTTT
CASSNRPRQLNTEAFF
>few|TRBV5-1|TRBJ2-1|TRBD2
TGCGCCAGCAGCTTGGAGCCTTTAGCGGGGGGACCCAATGAGCAGTTCTTC
CASSLEPLAGGPNEQFF
>-|TRBV5-1|TRBJ1-4|-
TGCGCCAGCAGCTTGGCGTTTGCAACTAATGAAAAACTGTTTTTT
CASSLAFATNEKLFF
>-|TRBV5-1|TRBJ2-1|-
TGCGCCAGCAGCCAAAGTTCCACAGCTTTTCAGGACAATGAGCAGTTCTTC
CASSQSSTAFQDNEQFF